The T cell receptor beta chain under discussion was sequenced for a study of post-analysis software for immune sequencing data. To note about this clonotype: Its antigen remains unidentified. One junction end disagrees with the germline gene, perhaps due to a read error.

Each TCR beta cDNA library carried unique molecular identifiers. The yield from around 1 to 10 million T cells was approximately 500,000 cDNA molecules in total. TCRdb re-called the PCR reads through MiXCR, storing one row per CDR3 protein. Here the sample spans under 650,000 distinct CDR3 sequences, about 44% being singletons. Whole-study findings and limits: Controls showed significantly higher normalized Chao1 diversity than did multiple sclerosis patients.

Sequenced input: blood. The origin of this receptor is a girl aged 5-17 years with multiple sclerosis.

CDR3 sequence (DNA): TGTGCCAGCAGCTTAAGCGGACAGGGATACCAGGAGACCCAGTACTTC. Protein: CASSLSGQGYQETQYF. The chain recombines TRBV7-3 with TRBJ2-7; 8 nucleotides line up with TRBD1. The tail of the sequence fits TRBJ2-5 better, so the J call may be wrong. The CDR3 loop spans 16 amino acids. Germline V gene sequence: CDR1 SGHTA, CDR2 FQGTGA.